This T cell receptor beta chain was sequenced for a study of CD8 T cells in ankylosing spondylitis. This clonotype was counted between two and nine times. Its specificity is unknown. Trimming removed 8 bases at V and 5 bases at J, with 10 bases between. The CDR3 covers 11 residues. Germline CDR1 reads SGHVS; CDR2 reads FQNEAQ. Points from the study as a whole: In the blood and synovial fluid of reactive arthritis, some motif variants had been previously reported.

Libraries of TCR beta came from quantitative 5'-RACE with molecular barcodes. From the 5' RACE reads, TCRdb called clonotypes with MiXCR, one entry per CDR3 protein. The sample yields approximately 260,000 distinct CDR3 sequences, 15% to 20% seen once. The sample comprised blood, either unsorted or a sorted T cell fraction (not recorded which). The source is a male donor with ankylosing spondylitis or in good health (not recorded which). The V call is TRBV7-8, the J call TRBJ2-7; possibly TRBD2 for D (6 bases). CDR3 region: CASGGFDEQYF. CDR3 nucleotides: TGTGCCAGCGGGGGGTTCGACGAGCAGTACTTC. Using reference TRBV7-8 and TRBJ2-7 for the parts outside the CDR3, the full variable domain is GAGVSQSPRYKVAKRGQDVALRCDPISGHVSLFWYQQALGQGPEFLTYFQNEAQLDKSGLPSDRFFAERPEGSVSTLKIQRTQQEDSAVYLCASGGFDEQYFGPGTRLTVT.